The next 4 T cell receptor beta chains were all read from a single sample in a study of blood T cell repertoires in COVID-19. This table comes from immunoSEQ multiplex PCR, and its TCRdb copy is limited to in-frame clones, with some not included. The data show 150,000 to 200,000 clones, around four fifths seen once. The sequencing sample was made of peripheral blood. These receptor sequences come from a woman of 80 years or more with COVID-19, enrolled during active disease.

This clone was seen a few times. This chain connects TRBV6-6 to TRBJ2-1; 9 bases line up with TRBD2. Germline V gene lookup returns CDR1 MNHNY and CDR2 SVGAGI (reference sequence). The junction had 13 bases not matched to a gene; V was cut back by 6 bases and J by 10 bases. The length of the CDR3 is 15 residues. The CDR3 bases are TGTGCCAGCAGAAAGCCCGATGGCGGGAGGGTGGAGCAGTTCTTC. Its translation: CASRKPDGGRVEQFF.

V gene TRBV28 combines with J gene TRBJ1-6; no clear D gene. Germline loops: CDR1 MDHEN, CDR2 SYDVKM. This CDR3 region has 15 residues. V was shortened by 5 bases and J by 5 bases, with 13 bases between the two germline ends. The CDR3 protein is CASSRLGLDNSPLHF. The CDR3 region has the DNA TGTGCCAGCAGTCGACTGGGTCTGGATAATTCACCCCTCCACTTT.

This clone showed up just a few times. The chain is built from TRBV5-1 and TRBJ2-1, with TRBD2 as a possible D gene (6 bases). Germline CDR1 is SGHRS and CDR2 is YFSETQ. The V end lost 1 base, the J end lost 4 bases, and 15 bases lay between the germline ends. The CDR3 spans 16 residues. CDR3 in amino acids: CASSLIGGSSYNEQFF. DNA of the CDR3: TGCGCCAGCAGCTTGATTGGGGGGAGTAGTTACAATGAGCAGTTCTTC.

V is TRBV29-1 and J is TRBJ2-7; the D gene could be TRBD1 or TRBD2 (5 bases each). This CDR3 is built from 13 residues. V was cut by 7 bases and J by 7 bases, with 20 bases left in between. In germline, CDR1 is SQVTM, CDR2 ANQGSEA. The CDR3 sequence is CSAEGWGTREQYF. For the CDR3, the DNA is TGCAGCGCTGAGGGGTGGGGAACTAGGGAGCAGTACTTC.